Each of the 5 T cell receptor beta chains below was sequenced from the same sample in a study of cytomegalovirus exposure and HLA in healthy donors. TCRdb's table, derived via immunoSEQ multiplex PCR, lists solely in-frame clones and lacks some. Of 150,000 or so clones listed, just under 85% were seen once; the top ten hold around 2.4%. Sequencing used PBMCs. The receptor set was obtained from a man aged 25 to 40 in good health and CMV-seropositive.

The CDR3 sequence: CASSRDSYNYGYTF. In nucleotides, the CDR3 is TGTGCCAGCTCACGGGACAGTTATAACTATGGCTACACCTTC. V is TRBV18 and J is TRBJ1-2, with 7 positions matching TRBD1. Losses at the gene ends were 4 bases for V and 1 base for J; bases not matched to a gene: 3. The CDR3 has 14 residues. Per germline, CDR1 KGHSH and CDR2 LQKENI.

The chain joins TRBV6-5 to TRBJ1-6; D may be TRBD1 (5 bases). Germline CDR1 MNHEY, CDR2 SVGAGI. The germline V and J ends were trimmed by 6 bases and 8 bases, with 17 bases remaining between them. The CDR3 contains 15 residues. The CDR3 region is CASRVQVLTHSPLHF. In DNA, the CDR3 is TGTGCCAGCAGAGTACAGGTCCTGACCCATTCACCCCTCCACTTT.

This chain joins TRBV5-1 and TRBJ2-3; no firm D call. V was shortened by 3 bases and J by 5 bases, with 4 bases between the two germline ends. Germline V CDR1 and CDR2: SGHRS, YFSETQ. There are 11 residues in the CDR3. In DNA, the CDR3 is TGCGCCAGCAGCTCGGGAGATACGCAGTATTTT. Translating gives CASSSGDTQYF.

J is TRBJ2-3 and V is TRBV7-3; 8 positions agree with TRBD1. Germline values: CDR1 SGHTA, CDR2 FQGTGA. The CDR3 runs 14 residues. V shed 2 bases and J 3 bases; nucleotides not matched to a gene: 1. CDR3 sequence reads: CASSLQGATDTQYF. DNA of the CDR3: TGTGCCAGCAGCTTACAGGGGGCTACAGATACGCAGTATTTT.

The chain combines TRBV7-2 with TRBJ2-1, with 9 bases fitting TRBD1. CDR1 and CDR2 (germline): SGHTA, FQGNSA. V gave up 1 base and J gave up 4 bases; unmatched junction bases: 5. CDR3 length: 16 residues. The CDR3 coding sequence is TGTGCCAGCAGCTTAGGGGGACAGGGTGGTTACAATGAGCAGTTCTTC. It codes for CASSLGGQGGYNEQFF.